Each of the 30 T cell receptor beta chains below was sequenced from the same sample in a study of blood T cell repertoires in COVID-19. Here immunoSEQ multiplex PCR was the method, and the copy in TCRdb shows in-frame clones only, minus some. This table has 200,000 to 250,000 clones, roughly 85% appearing once. Sequencing was done on a sample of peripheral blood. The receptors stem from a man between 18 and 29 years old with active or convalescent COVID-19.

The chain uses TRBV18 and TRBJ1-3; 7 positions agree with TRBD1. V dropped 5 bases and J dropped 3; count of bases not matched to a gene: 10. The germline V gene has CDR1 KGHSH and CDR2 LQKENI. CDR3 length equals 16 residues. The DNA of the CDR3 is TGTGCCAGCTCAACCACCGAGGGGGCAGGTGGAAACACCATATATTTT. Translated: CASSTTEGAGGNTIYF.

The chain employs TRBV7-9 and TRBJ1-2, with D hard to call. The CDR3 has 13 amino acids. V was clipped by 2 bases and J by 0 bases, with 4 bases between them. Looked up from germline, CDR1 is SEHNR and CDR2 is FQNEAQ (reference sequence). The DNA of the CDR3 is TGTGCCAGCAGCTTATCAGCTAACTATGGCTACACCTTC. Amino acids: CASSLSANYGYTF.

The J gene is TRBJ2-1, the V gene TRBV4-3; D is ambiguous. CDR1 LGHNA and CDR2 YSLEER come from the germline V gene. Trimming stripped 1 base from V and 0 bases from J, with 10 bases between. The CDR3 is 16 residues long. The CDR3 reads CASSQVSASSYNEQFF. In DNA form, the CDR3 reads TGCGCCAGCAGCCAAGTTTCAGCGTCCTCCTACAATGAGCAGTTCTTC.

The chain couples TRBV11-2 to TRBJ1-5; tentative D call: TRBD1 (6 bases). Per germline, CDR1 SGHAT and CDR2 FQNNGV. Trimming took off 2 bases at V and 6 bases at J, with 8 bases between the two ends. The CDR3 loop spans 13 amino acids. The CDR3 DNA sequence: TGTGCCAGCAGCTTATCAGGGGTTCAGCCCCAGCATTTT. Its protein is CASSLSGVQPQHF.

This clone was seen only once. This chain uses TRBV19 with TRBJ1-2, with D hard to call. Trimming took 7 bases from V and 4 from J, leaving 13 bases between them. CDR1 is LNHDA, CDR2 SQIVND, per germline (reference sequence). The CDR3 loop spans 13 amino acids. The CDR3 nucleotides read TGTGCCAGTACCCCCACCCGGGGCTATGGCTACACCTTC. Amino acids: CASTPTRGYGYTF.

This chain links TRBV5-6 with TRBJ1-4; D is perhaps TRBD1 (5 bases). The CDR3 spans 14 residues. V was trimmed by 4 bases and J by 7 bases, leaving 14 bases between them. Per the germline V gene, CDR1 is SGHDT and CDR2 is YYEEEE. CDR3 residues: CASSQGIPGEKLFF. CDR3 in DNA: TGTGCCAGCAGCCAGGGAATCCCAGGTGAAAAACTGTTTTTT. Looking up the rest from reference TRBV5-6 and TRBJ1-4 gives the full variable domain: DAGVTQSPTHLIKTRGQQVTLRCSPKSGHDTVSWYQQALGQGPQFIFQYYEEEERQRGNFPDRFSGHQFPNYSSELNVNALLLGDSALYLCASSQGIPGEKLFFGSGTQLSVL.

This chain joins TRBV7-9 and TRBJ2-7; D is unresolved. The CDR3 totals 12 residues. The ends were cut back, 5 bases at V and 0 bases at J, with 5 bases in the middle. The germline V gene has CDR1 SEHNR and CDR2 FQNEAQ (reference sequence). In nucleotides, the CDR3 is TGTGCCAGCAGCCCAAACTCCTACGAGCAGTACTTC. Encoded protein: CASSPNSYEQYF.

The rearrangement uses TRBV10-2 and TRBJ2-3, with 14 bases identical to TRBD2. The germline CDR1 and CDR2 sequences are WSHSY and SAAADI. V lost 3 bases to trimming and J lost 0 bases; unmatched junction nucleotides: 11. CDR3 size: 20 residues. The CDR3, as DNA: TGCGCCAGCAGTGATTGGGGACTAGCGGGGGTATCCCCTAGCACAGATACGCAGTATTTT. Translating gives CASSDWGLAGVSPSTDTQYF.

The rearrangement links TRBV18 to TRBJ1-4; weak D call: TRBD1 (5 bases). The V end lost 3 bases, the J end lost 3 bases, and 11 bases lay between the germline ends. The germline CDR1 and CDR2 sequences are KGHSH and LQKENI. This CDR3 is 15 amino acids long. CDR3 loop: CASSPRVPANEKLFF. The CDR3 DNA sequence: TGTGCCAGCTCACCCAGGGTTCCCGCTAATGAAAAACTGTTTTTT.

This clone came up a few times. The rearrangement uses TRBV9 and TRBJ1-2, with TRBD1 matching 8 bases. From germline, CDR1 is SGDLS and CDR2 YYNGEE. There are 16 residues in the CDR3. The trim removed 0 bases at V and 6 bases at J, leaving 10 bases unmatched. Here the CDR3 DNA reads TGTGCCAGCAGCGTAGCCCACAGGGGGGGTATAGATGGCTACACCTTC. Amino acid sequence: CASSVAHRGGIDGYTF. Supplemented by reference TRBV9 and TRBJ1-2, the full variable domain reads DSGVTQTPKHLITATGQRVTLRCSPRSGDLSVYWYQQSLDQGLQFLIQYYNGEERAKGNILERFSAQQFPDLHSELNLSSLELGDSALYFCASSVAHRGGIDGYTFGSGTRLTVV.

CDR3 sequence reads: CASSVEGVGTEAFF. DNA for the CDR3: TGTGCCAGCAGCGTAGAGGGAGTAGGCACTGAAGCTTTCTTT. The chain carries TRBV9 and TRBJ1-1; D gene ambiguous. The CDR3 has 14 amino acids. Trimming took off 0 bases at V and 4 bases at J, with 10 bases between the two ends. Germline V gene data show CDR1 as SGDLS and CDR2 as YYNGEE. Supplemented by reference TRBV9 and TRBJ1-1, the full variable domain reads DSGVTQTPKHLITATGQRVTLRCSPRSGDLSVYWYQQSLDQGLQFLIQYYNGEERAKGNILERFSAQQFPDLHSELNLSSLELGDSALYFCASSVEGVGTEAFFGQGTRLTVV.

This chain uses TRBV27 with TRBJ2-1; 12 bases align to TRBD2. J was trimmed by 0 bases and V by 7 bases; bases with no gene match: 13. In germline, CDR1 is MNHEY, CDR2 SMNVEV (reference sequence). CDR3 length: 19 residues. Here the CDR3 reads CASTAKGLAGWSSYNEQFF. For the CDR3, the DNA is TGTGCCAGCACGGCCAAGGGACTAGCGGGCTGGAGCTCCTACAATGAGCAGTTCTTC.

This clone turned up a few times. V is TRBV7-8 and J is TRBJ1-5; D might be TRBD1 (5 bases). Germline loops: CDR1 SGHVS, CDR2 FQNEAQ. V was cut by 3 bases and J by 1 base, with 13 bases left in between. The CDR3 totals 16 residues. The CDR3 spells CASSFKGYRSNQPQHF. CDR3 in DNA: TGTGCCAGCAGCTTTAAGGGGTATAGGAGCAATCAGCCCCAGCATTTT.

This clone has only a few counts. The chain links TRBV4-3 to TRBJ1-3; 7 bases match TRBD1. The germline gives CDR1 LGHNA, CDR2 YSLEER. The CDR3 spans 16 residues. Trimming took 1 base from V and 7 from J; bases not matched to a gene: 10. Here the CDR3 DNA reads TGCGCCAGCAGCCAAGGGGCAGGGGGTATCGATAACACCATATATTTT. It specifies CASSQGAGGIDNTIYF.

V gene TRBV9 combines with J gene TRBJ1-1; possible D gene TRBD1, 6 bases. Germline lookup yields CDR1 SGDLS and CDR2 YYNGEE. The CDR3 covers 15 residues. The V and J ends lost 0 bases and 3 bases respectively, with 12 bases between them. The CDR3 is CASSVAPSGDTEAFF. The CDR3, as DNA: TGTGCCAGCAGCGTAGCCCCGTCAGGGGACACTGAAGCTTTCTTT.

This clone showed up just once. The chain couples TRBV4-2 to TRBJ2-4; D may be TRBD1 (6 bases). Germline V gene sequence: CDR1 LGHNA, CDR2 YNFKEQ. The CDR3 has 16 amino acids. Trimming took off 0 bases at V and 3 bases at J, with 12 bases between the two ends. As DNA, the CDR3 is TGTGCCAGCAGCCAAGATCCTGGGGGCCTCAAAAACATTCAGTACTTC. This gives the protein CASSQDPGGLKNIQYF.

DNA for the CDR3: TGTGCCAGCAGCTCGACAGGGGGCGCGGACACTGAAGCTTTCTTT. Translated, it gives CASSSTGGADTEAFF. The chain uses TRBV5-6 and TRBJ1-1; TRBD1 aligns across 10 bases. V shed 3 bases, J shed 3 bases, and the junction held 5 bases outside the gene matches. The CDR3 runs to 15 residues. Germline V gene data show CDR1 as SGHDT and CDR2 as YYEEEE.

V is TRBV6-4 and J is TRBJ2-5; 7 bases agree with TRBD1. J gave up 3 bases and V 6 bases, and 4 bases lay outside the gene matches. The germline CDR1 and CDR2 sequences are MRHNA and SNTAGT. CDR3 length: 13 amino acids. CDR3 nucleotide sequence: TGTGCCAGCAGACAGGGGAGAGAAGAGACCCAGTACTTC. This gives the protein CASRQGREETQYF.

V and J are TRBV25-1 and TRBJ2-7; 10 positions agree with TRBD1. The CDR3 covers 15 residues. Trimming took 6 bases from V and 6 from J; bases not matched to a gene: 11. The germline gives CDR1 MGHDK, CDR2 SYGVNS. For the CDR3, the DNA is TGTGCCAGCAGCGAACAGGGGGACAGGGGACGCGAGCAGTACTTC. Translation: CASSEQGDRGREQYF.

The rearrangement uses TRBV4-3 and TRBJ2-2, with 11 bases identical to TRBD2. Germline assignment: CDR1 LGHNA and CDR2 YSLEER. The CDR3 has 17 residues. The trim removed 1 base at V and 7 bases at J, leaving 8 bases unmatched. Here the CDR3 DNA reads TGCGCCAGCAGCCAAGGTCTCCTAGCGGGGGGCCTCGGGGAGCTGTTTTTT. Translating it yields CASSQGLLAGGLGELFF.

V is TRBV19 and J is TRBJ1-4; 7 bases align to TRBD1. CDR3 length equals 14 residues. V shed 5 bases, J shed 10 bases, and the junction held 10 bases outside the gene matches. Germline CDR1 LNHDA, CDR2 SQIVND (reference sequence). CDR3 sequence: CASSGGTAGAKLFF. DNA of the CDR3: TGTGCCAGTAGTGGAGGGACAGCCGGGGCAAAACTGTTTTTT. Full variable domain (outside the CDR3, taken from reference TRBV19 and TRBJ1-4): DGGITQSPKYLFRKEGQNVTLSCEQNLNHDAMYWYRQDPGQGLRLIYYSQIVNDFQKGDIAEGYSVSREKKESFPLTVTSAQKNPTAFYLCASSGGTAGAKLFFGSGTQLSVL.

This clone was seen only a few times. V usage is TRBV19 and J usage is TRBJ1-4, with 9 bases fitting TRBD1. Per the germline V gene, CDR1 is LNHDA and CDR2 is SQIVND (reference sequence). V trimming: 6 bases; J trimming: 8 bases; junction bases outside the gene matches: 7. There are 14 residues in the CDR3. The CDR3 DNA is TGTGCCAGTAGGCTACAGGGGGCGGCAGAAAAACTGTTTTTT. This encodes CASRLQGAAEKLFF.

This clone occurred a few times. This chain links TRBV10-1 with TRBJ2-7, with a possible D match to TRBD1 (5 bases). CDR3 length equals 18 residues. Germline V CDR1 and CDR2: WNHNN, SYGVQD (reference sequence). Trimming took off 2 bases at V and 4 bases at J, with 24 bases between the two ends. The DNA of the CDR3 is TGCGCCAGCAGTGAGGATGGCAGGGCTCAACGCCGGGTTTACGAGCAGTACTTC. It encodes CASSEDGRAQRRVYEQYF.

The chain combines TRBV28 with TRBJ1-5, with D tentatively TRBD1 (5 bases). CDR3 length equals 15 residues. Germline V gene sequence: CDR1 MDHEN, CDR2 SYDVKM. The V and J ends lost 4 bases and 4 bases respectively, with 14 bases between them. CDR3 DNA sequence: TGTGCCAGCAGTTCACCCTTGGGGGGGAATCAGCCCCAGCATTTT. Its translation: CASSSPLGGNQPQHF.

This sequence joins TRBV7-2 and TRBJ1-2, with unresolved D. The CDR3 loop spans 13 amino acids. The germline V and J ends were trimmed by 4 bases and 7 bases, with 13 bases remaining between them. CDR1 and CDR2 from the germline V gene are SGHTA and FQGNSA. DNA for the CDR3: TGTGCCAGCAGCTACCGGGATAACAGTGGCTACACCTTC. Translated: CASSYRDNSGYTF.

This chain connects TRBV7-9 to TRBJ1-1; a possible D gene is TRBD1 (6 bases). CDR3 length: 16 amino acids. V shed 3 bases and J shed 0 bases, with 14 bases lying between them. Germline values: CDR1 SEHNR, CDR2 FQNEAQ (reference sequence). Here the CDR3 reads CASSFNPGHMNTEAFF. CDR3 in DNA: TGTGCCAGCAGCTTCAACCCGGGACACATGAACACTGAAGCTTTCTTT.

The gene calls are TRBV7-3 and TRBJ2-5; 11 bases map to TRBD2. This CDR3 has 15 amino acids. V trimming: 3 bases; J trimming: 0 bases; junction bases outside the gene matches: 0. In germline, CDR1 is SGHTA, CDR2 FQGTGA. The CDR3 loop is CASSLGLADQETQYF. The DNA for the CDR3 is TGTGCCAGCAGCTTGGGACTAGCGGACCAAGAGACCCAGTACTTC.

This chain connects TRBV7-9 to TRBJ1-1; tentatively, D is TRBD1 (6 bases). The CDR3 is 13 amino acids. Trimming took off 4 bases at V and 4 bases at J, with 10 bases between the two ends. Germline loops: CDR1 SEHNR, CDR2 FQNEAQ (reference sequence). The CDR3 is CASSSNRATEAFF. The CDR3 DNA reads as TGTGCCAGCAGCTCAAACAGGGCCACTGAAGCTTTCTTT.

The V call is TRBV28, the J call TRBJ2-7; TRBD1 matches at 8 bases. V was pared by 6 bases and J by 3 bases, with 16 bases of the junction left unmatched. Germline CDR1 and CDR2: MDHEN and SYDVKM. The CDR3 runs to 17 residues. CDR3 sequence reads: CASRGNRGQGSHYEQYF. CDR3 sequence (DNA): TGTGCCAGCAGGGGAAACCGTGGACAGGGCAGCCACTACGAGCAGTACTTC.

V usage is TRBV7-2 and J usage is TRBJ1-4; no clear D. In germline, CDR1 is SGHTA, CDR2 FQGNSA. V was shortened by 6 bases and J by 6 bases, with 17 bases between the two germline ends. The CDR3 length is 15 residues. This CDR3 reads CASRPSGSGDEKLFF. As DNA, the CDR3 is TGTGCCAGCAGGCCCTCGGGGAGTGGTGATGAAAAACTGTTTTTT.